These T cell receptor beta chains were read from a single sample in a study of T cells in Graves' hyperthyroidism and ophthalmopathy. TCRdb recomputed calls from the multiplex PCR reads with MiXCR, one row per CDR3 protein. In the table there are about 600,000 distinct CDR3 sequences, 16% of which are singletons. The sequenced sample was blood. These receptors originate from a woman between 40 and 50 years old with Graves' ophthalmopathy. Each CDR3 is given with its conserved first and last residue. A D gene is named only where the DNA matches it firmly. The size entry is marked missing in some rows and otherwise reads once, few, many or a size class.

- - TRBJ2-2 14 TRBV12-3/TRBV12-4 CASSLGSGPGELFF TGTGCCAGCAGTTTAGGTTCAGGTCCCGGGGAGCTGTTTTTT
- few TRBJ2-1 12 TRBV20-1 CSAAGHRDEQFF TGCAGTGCGGCGGGACACAGGGATGAGCAGTTCTTC
- few TRBJ2-1 15 TRBV7-3 CASSLSQSGYNEQFF TGTGCCAGCAGCTTAAGTCAGTCAGGCTACAATGAGCAGTTCTTC
- many TRBJ1-1 15 TRBV5-4 CASSLKAPRGTEAFF TGTGCCAGCAGCTTGAAAGCACCGAGGGGCACTGAAGCTTTCTTT
- few TRBJ1-4 14 TRBV27 CASRLGATNEKLFF TGTGCCAGCAGACTTGGGGCTACTAATGAAAAACTGTTTTTT
- many TRBJ1-1 13 TRBV20-1 CRTEHAFNTEAFF TGCAGGACCGAACATGCTTTTAACACTGAAGCTTTCTTT
- few TRBJ2-1 14 TRBV30 CAWSEGGLYNEQFF TGTGCCTGGAGTGAGGGGGGCCTATACAATGAGCAGTTCTTC
- - TRBJ2-5 13 TRBV6-1 CASSGRTQETQYF TGTGCCAGCAGTGGCCGGACACAAGAGACCCAGTACTTC
TRBD1 few TRBJ2-5 16 TRBV19 CASSMNRDRTEETQYF TGTGCCAGTAGTATGAACCGGGACAGAACAGAAGAGACCCAGTACTTC
TRBD1 - TRBJ1-5 15 TRBV20-1 CSAREETGGYQPQHF TGCAGTGCTAGAGAAGAGACAGGGGGCTATCAGCCCCAGCATTTT
- many TRBJ2-2 15 TRBV11-2 CASSVPSPLAGELFF TGTGCCAGCAGCGTCCCTTCCCCTTTGGCCGGGGAGCTGTTTTTT
- - TRBJ2-7 14 TRBV6-1 CASSEQGSSYEQYF TGTGCCAGCAGTGAACAGGGTAGCTCCTACGAGCAGTACTTC
- - TRBJ2-3 13 TRBV29-1 CSADNLSTDTQYF TGCAGCGCCGACAACCTCAGCACAGATACGCAGTATTTT
- many TRBJ2-7 15 TRBV28 CASSLTWAATGRQYF TGTGCCAGCAGTTTAACGTGGGCAGCCACCGGCCGGCAGTACTTC
TRBD1 few TRBJ2-1 13 TRBV3-1 CASSADRGPQQFF TGTGCCAGCAGCGCGGACAGGGGTCCTCAGCAGTTCTTC
- many TRBJ1-1 12 TRBV30 CAWDRSNTEAFF TGTGCCTGGGACAGGTCGAACACTGAAGCTTTCTTT
- - TRBJ2-7 13 TRBV24-1 CATSDGGTNEQYF TGTGCCACCAGTGATGGCGGGACAAACGAGCAGTACTTC
TRBD1 many TRBJ2-5 17 TRBV24-1 CATSDNPGQGSKETQYF TGTGCCACCAGTGATAACCCGGGACAGGGAAGCAAGGAGACCCAGTACTTC
- few TRBJ2-1 16 TRBV7-8 CASSFLDTSSYNEQFF TGTGCCAGCAGCTTCCTCGACACGAGCTCCTACAATGAGCAGTTCTTC
- - TRBJ2-3 15 TRBV6-5 CASSYSYRTKDTQYF TGTGCCAGCAGTTACTCCTACCGGACTAAAGATACGCAGTATTTT
- few TRBJ1-5 14 TRBV30 CAWSGSGPKGPQHF TGTGCCTGGAGTGGTAGCGGACCCAAGGGGCCCCAGCATTTT
TRBD2 many TRBJ2-7 14 TRBV10-3 CAISGTSGGYEQYF TGTGCCATCAGTGGTACTAGCGGGGGATACGAGCAGTACTTC
- many TRBJ1-1 19 TRBV3-1 CASSQGSQGIIVSRTEAFF TGTGCCAGCAGCCAAGGTAGTCAGGGAATTATTGTTTCGCGCACTGAAGCTTTCTTT
- - TRBJ2-7 16 TRBV20-1 CSARGRGGRSSYEQYF TGCAGTGCTAGAGGCCGCGGGGGCCGGAGCTCCTACGAGCAGTACTTC
TRBD1 - TRBJ2-5 15 TRBV9 CASSVTGGPQETQYF TGTGCCAGCAGCGTCACAGGGGGCCCACAAGAGACCCAGTACTTC
- few TRBJ1-1 13 TRBV7-9 CASSVGGITEAFF TGTGCCAGCAGCGTGGGGGGAATCACTGAAGCTTTCTTT
- many TRBJ2-2 15 TRBV5-1 CASSLSGANTGELFF TGCGCCAGCAGCTTAAGTGGGGCGAACACCGGGGAGCTGTTTTTT
TRBD2 many TRBJ2-1 17 TRBV12-3/TRBV12-4 CASSFLTSVEGGGEQFF TGTGCCAGCAGTTTTCTGACTAGCGTGGAGGGGGGCGGTGAGCAGTTCTTC
- many TRBJ1-2 11 TRBV2 CASLENYGYTF TGTGCCAGCCTAGAGAACTATGGCTACACCTTC
- - TRBJ2-5 12 TRBV20-1 CSAIGGVKTQYF TGCAGTGCAATAGGGGGGGTCAAGACCCAGTACTTC
- many TRBJ2-2 13 TRBV12-3/TRBV12-4 CASTPTGTGELFF TGTGCCAGCACACCTACAGGGACCGGGGAGCTGTTTTTT
- few TRBJ1-1 15 TRBV18 CASSPEGHLNTEAFF TGTGCCAGCTCACCAGAGGGACACCTGAACACTGAAGCTTTCTTT
- many TRBJ2-1 15 TRBV20-1 CSARIVQGSYNEQFF TGCAGTGCTAGAATCGTGCAGGGCTCCTACAATGAGCAGTTCTTC
TRBD1 - TRBJ1-4 13 TRBV29-1 CSVATGVAEKLFF TGCAGCGTGGCGACAGGGGTCGCTGAAAAACTGTTTTTT
- few TRBJ2-6 14 TRBV27 CASSTPAGANVLTF TGTGCCAGCAGTACCCCAGCTGGGGCCAACGTCCTGACTTTC
- few TRBJ2-3 15 TRBV10-3 CAISAGGTSTDTQYF TGTGCCATCAGTGCCGGGGGAACTAGCACAGATACGCAGTATTTT
- many TRBJ2-1 12 TRBV5-1 CATGGPYNEQFF TGCGCCACCGGGGGGCCCTACAATGAGCAGTTCTTC
TRBD1 many TRBJ2-5 14 TRBV29-1 CSGSGTGGEETQYF TGCAGCGGATCCGGGACAGGGGGGGAAGAGACCCAGTACTTC
- - TRBJ2-7 14 TRBV12-3/TRBV12-4 CASSPTRNGYEQYF TGTGCCAGCAGCCCGACTAGAAATGGCTACGAGCAGTACTTC
- few TRBJ2-1 15 TRBV24-1 CATSDPGLDYNEQFF TGTGCCACCAGTGATCCGGGACTCGATTACAATGAGCAGTTCTTC